This TCR beta chain was sequenced for a study of blood T cell repertoires in COVID-19. The wider study: From T cells, B-cell-depleted T cells, or PBMCs came the material, which was cDNA or gDNA.

Germline values: CDR1 SGHKS, CDR2 YYEKEE (reference sequence). This CDR3 is 16 amino acids long. V dropped 0 bases and J dropped 2 bases, with 15 bases sitting between them. As originally analysed: How many nucleated cells were present was estimated from reference gene primer amplification. The data were produced by immunoSEQ multiplex PCR, yet TCRdb's version contains in-frame clones alone and is incomplete. Clone size and the V and J calls come from that table; the DNA yielded D and trimming. The sample lists around 100,000 clones, about 85% occurring once. This clone was detected only a few times. The clonotype comes from a man aged 50 to 60 in a cohort sampled during active COVID-19. Sequencing was carried out using peripheral blood. The gene calls are TRBV5-5 and TRBJ2-7, with D unresolved. As DNA, the CDR3 is TGTGCCAGCAGCTTGGATCCAAATTCATTCCCCTACGAGCAGTACTTC. Its translation: CASSLDPNSFPYEQYF. Full variable domain (remainder filled in from reference TRBV5-5 and TRBJ2-7): DAGVTQSPTHLIKTRGQQVTLRCSPISGHKSVSWYQQVLGQGPQFIFQYYEKEERGRGNFPDRFSARQFPNYSSELNVNALLLGDSALYLCASSLDPNSFPYEQYFGPGTRLTVT.